The 22 T cell receptor beta chains given below trace back to one sample, sequenced in a study of OX40 agonist ivuxolimab in advanced cancers. Assay: immunoSEQ multiplex PCR; the TCRdb copy retains only in-frame clones and omits some. Of about 50,000 clones listed, roughly 89% are singletons. Here the sequenced sample was CD4+ or CD8+ T cells sorted from blood, taken in a trial of the OX40 agonist ivuxolimab. These receptors originate from an adult with an advanced solid tumor such as melanoma, head and neck, liver or kidney cancer.

This chain joins TRBV9 and TRBJ2-3; 8 bases line up with TRBD2. V lost 0 bases, J lost 4 bases, and 10 bases stayed unmatched. The CDR3 extends over 17 amino acids. CDR1 and CDR2 from the germline V gene are SGDLS and YYNGEE. CDR3 sequence: CASSVEGSGIASDTQYF. In DNA, the CDR3 is TGTGCCAGCAGCGTAGAGGGTAGCGGGATCGCTTCAGATACGCAGTATTTT.

The chain is built from TRBV27 and TRBJ1-1, with D possibly TRBD1 on 5 matching bases. V was shortened by 6 bases and J by 3 bases, with 11 bases between the two germline ends. There are 13 residues in the CDR3. Germline CDR1 MNHEY, CDR2 SMNVEV (reference sequence). CDR3 sequence: CASRIGGYTEAFF. The CDR3 DNA reads TGTGCCAGCAGGATCGGGGGGTACACTGAAGCTTTCTTT.

The chain employs TRBV28 and TRBJ1-1; TRBD1 might be the D (6 bases). CDR1 is MDHEN, CDR2 SYDVKM, per germline. V lost 1 base and J lost 0, with 12 bases in between. The CDR3 extends over 16 amino acids. CDR3 region: CASSLYRANLNTEAFF. CDR3 coding DNA: TGTGCCAGCAGTTTATACAGGGCCAATCTGAACACTGAAGCTTTCTTT.

The V call is TRBV9, the J call TRBJ1-1; the D gene is possibly TRBD1 (6 bases). The CDR3 loop spans 14 amino acids. Germline V CDR1 and CDR2: SGDLS, YYNGEE. The V end was cut by 4 bases, the J end by 6 bases, with 16 bases between. CDR3 sequence (DNA): TGTGCCAGCAGCCCACAACCTGGGGGCCCTGAAGCTTTCTTT. Protein product: CASSPQPGGPEAFF.

This clone was observed a handful of times. The V and J genes are TRBV25-1 and TRBJ1-5, with D hard to call. This CDR3 contains 13 residues. Looked up from germline, CDR1 is MGHDK and CDR2 is SYGVNS. V was clipped by 3 bases and J by 5 bases, with 8 bases between them. CDR3 nucleotides: TGTGCCAGCAGTGACTATGTAGATCAGCCCCAGCATTTT. It yields the protein CASSDYVDQPQHF.

The chain combines TRBV7-9 with TRBJ2-7, with 7 bases matching TRBD2. Germline V CDR1 and CDR2: SEHNR, FQNEAQ (reference sequence). V dropped 11 bases and J dropped 2; count of bases not matched to a gene: 9. CDR3 length: 13 residues. Written as DNA, the CDR3 is TGTGCCTACTCGGGGGAGGGGACCTACGAGCAGTACTTC. It encodes CAYSGEGTYEQYF.

This chain connects TRBV27 to TRBJ1-2, with D tentatively TRBD1 (5 bases). Trimming pared 5 bases from V and 1 base from J, leaving 8 bases between. The germline V gene has CDR1 MNHEY and CDR2 SMNVEV (reference sequence). The length of the CDR3 is 13 residues. The CDR3 reads CASSDDSNYGYTF. In DNA, the CDR3 is TGTGCCAGCAGTGATGACAGTAACTATGGCTACACCTTC.

The chain couples TRBV15 to TRBJ1-1; the D is unclear. V lost 0 bases and J lost 1, with 9 bases in between. This CDR3 spans 15 amino acids. Germline V lookup: CDR1 LNHNV, CDR2 YYDKDF (reference sequence). CDR3 sequence (DNA): TGTGCCACCAGCAGAGACCGCTCACAGAACACTGAAGCTTTCTTT. This gives the protein CATSRDRSQNTEAFF. The complete variable domain, with remaining parts taken from reference TRBV15 and TRBJ1-1, reads DAMVIQNPRYQVTQFGKPVTLSCSQTLNHNVMYWYQQKSSQAPKLLFHYYDKDFNNEADTPDNFQSRRPNTSFCFLDIRSPGLGDTAMYLCATSRDRSQNTEAFFGQGTRLTVV.

This clone was recorded a few times. The V call is TRBV5-4, the J call TRBJ1-1; D gene ambiguous. The CDR3 sequence is 14 residues long. V was pared by 2 bases and J by 1 base, with 9 bases between. The V gene's germline CDR1 is SGHNT and CDR2 YYREEE (reference sequence). CDR3 in amino acids: CASSLIAGNTEAFF. In DNA form, the CDR3 reads TGTGCCAGCAGCTTAATCGCAGGGAACACTGAAGCTTTCTTT.

This rearrangement joins TRBV29-1 to TRBJ2-7; TRBD1 matches at 9 bases. This CDR3 contains 13 residues. J gave up 3 bases and V 7 bases, and 7 bases lay outside the gene matches. From germline, CDR1 is SQVTM and CDR2 ANQGSEA. CDR3 in amino acids: CSATGGSGYEQYF. The DNA for the CDR3 is TGCAGCGCTACAGGGGGCTCGGGCTACGAGCAGTACTTC.

This rearrangement joins TRBV6-1 to TRBJ2-7, with 7 bases that match TRBD2. Germline V gene data show CDR1 as MNHNS and CDR2 as SASEGT. This CDR3 region has 15 residues. J was trimmed by 5 bases and V by 1 base; bases with no gene match: 8. CDR3 nucleotides: TGTGCCAGCAGTGAAGGCAGCGGGGCCCTAAACGAGCAGTACGTC. Amino acids: CASSEGSGALNEQYV.

The V and J genes are TRBV4-1 and TRBJ1-5; D call uncertain. V was clipped by 2 bases and J by 4 bases, with 6 bases between them. The CDR3 sequence is 13 residues long. Germline loops: CDR1 MGHRA, CDR2 YSYEKL. Here the CDR3 reads CASSQRVNQPQHF. The CDR3, as DNA: TGCGCCAGCAGCCAAAGAGTGAATCAGCCCCAGCATTTT.

The gene calls are TRBV5-6 and TRBJ1-1, with D unresolved. The V end lost 4 bases, the J end lost 8 bases, and 12 bases lay between the germline ends. This CDR3 has 12 amino acids. CDR1 and CDR2 from the germline V gene are SGHDT and YYEEEE. Written as DNA, the CDR3 is TGTGCCAGCAGCGACTGGATCGAAGAAGCTTTCTTT. This gives the protein CASSDWIEEAFF.

The chain recombines TRBV29-1 with TRBJ2-2; D is undetermined. Germline lookup yields CDR1 SQVTM and CDR2 ANQGSEA. Trimming took off 3 bases at V and 0 bases at J, with 8 bases between the two ends. The CDR3 runs 14 residues. The CDR3 DNA sequence: TGCAGCGTTGATTCTAGATCGAACACCGGGGAGCTGTTTTTT. Its protein product is CSVDSRSNTGELFF.

The chain has TRBV4-1 and TRBJ2-1, with a weak D call TRBD2 (6 bases). Per the germline V gene, CDR1 is MGHRA and CDR2 is YSYEKL. V shed 1 base and J shed 4 bases, with 17 bases lying between them. The CDR3 runs 17 residues. The CDR3 DNA reads as TGCGCCAGCAGCCAAGGGGTGGGAGGTCCTTTATACAATGAGCAGTTCTTC. Encoded protein: CASSQGVGGPLYNEQFF.

The CDR3, as DNA: TGTGCCAGCAGTTTACTCCGGACAGATACGCAGTATTTT. This sequence encodes CASSLLRTDTQYF. The V and J genes are TRBV28 and TRBJ2-3; D not resolved. V was cut by 2 bases and J by 3 bases, with 6 bases left in between. The germline V gene encodes CDR1 MDHEN and CDR2 SYDVKM. This CDR3 has 13 residues.

This chain connects TRBV23-1 to TRBJ1-5; no clear D. TRBV23-1 is reported as an ORF; its role is uncertain. The CDR3 is 17 amino acids. Trimming left V 1 base short and J 3 bases short, with 16 bases between. The CDR3 here is CASSQLGSGLLNQPQHF. As DNA, the CDR3 is TGCGCCAGCAGTCAATTGGGCTCAGGCCTACTCAATCAGCCCCAGCATTTT.

The chain carries TRBV25-1 and TRBJ2-2; D is unclear. Per germline, CDR1 MGHDK and CDR2 SYGVNS. Deletions cut 4 bases from V and 3 bases from J, with 15 bases between. The CDR3 runs to 16 residues. This CDR3 is CASSGLGQVYTGELFF. The CDR3 DNA sequence: TGTGCCAGCAGTGGGCTTGGTCAAGTATACACCGGGGAGCTGTTTTTT.

V gene TRBV5-1 combines with J gene TRBJ2-1; 8 positions agree with TRBD2. The junction had 9 bases not matched to a gene; V was cut back by 4 bases and J by 6 bases. The CDR3 has 15 residues. Germline lookup yields CDR1 SGHRS and CDR2 YFSETQ. For the CDR3, the DNA is TGCGCCAGCAGCATGGCGGGAGGCCCTGGCAATGAGCAGTTCTTC. This sequence encodes CASSMAGGPGNEQFF.

The V call is TRBV5-4, the J call TRBJ1-1; no clear D. V was trimmed by 0 bases and J by 11 bases, leaving 8 bases between them. The germline gives CDR1 SGHNT, CDR2 YYREEE (reference sequence). The CDR3 extends over 11 amino acids. The CDR3 DNA follows: TGTGCCAGCAGCTTGGGGATATCGGCTTTCTTT. This gives the protein CASSLGISAFF.

J is TRBJ1-6 and V is TRBV5-6; the D gene is possibly TRBD1 (6 bases). Per the germline V gene, CDR1 is SGHDT and CDR2 is YYEEEE. V lost 4 bases and J lost 4, with 15 bases in between. This CDR3 has 16 amino acids. The CDR3: CASSPSGQYYNSPLHF. For the CDR3, the DNA is TGTGCCAGCAGCCCTTCCGGACAGTATTATAATTCACCCCTCCACTTT.

The rearrangement joins TRBV6-1 to TRBJ2-7; possible D gene TRBD2, 5 bases. The CDR3 length is 16 residues. CDR1 and CDR2 from the germline V gene are MNHNS and SASEGT. V lost 2 bases to trimming and J lost 0 bases, with 14 bases between them. The CDR3 here is CASSEMVGAHSYEQYF. Written as DNA, the CDR3 is TGTGCCAGCAGTGAAATGGTGGGAGCCCACTCCTACGAGCAGTACTTC.